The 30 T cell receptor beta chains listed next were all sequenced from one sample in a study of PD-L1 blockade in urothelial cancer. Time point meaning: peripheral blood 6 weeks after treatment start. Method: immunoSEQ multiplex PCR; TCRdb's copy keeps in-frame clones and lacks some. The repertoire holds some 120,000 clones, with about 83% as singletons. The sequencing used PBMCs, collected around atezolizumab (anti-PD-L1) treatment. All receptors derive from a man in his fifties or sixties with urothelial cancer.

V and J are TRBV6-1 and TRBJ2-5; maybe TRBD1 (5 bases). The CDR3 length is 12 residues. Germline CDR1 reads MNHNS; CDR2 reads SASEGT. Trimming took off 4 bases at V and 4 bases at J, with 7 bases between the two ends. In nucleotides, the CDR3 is TGTGCCAGCAGTGTGGGGCGAGAGACCCAGTACTTC. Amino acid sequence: CASSVGRETQYF.

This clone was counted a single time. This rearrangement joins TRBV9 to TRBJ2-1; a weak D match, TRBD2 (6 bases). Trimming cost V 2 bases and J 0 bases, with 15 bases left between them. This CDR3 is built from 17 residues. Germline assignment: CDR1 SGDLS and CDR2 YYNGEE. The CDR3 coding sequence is TGTGCCAGCAGCGTCTCTAGCGACCTGAGCTCCTACAATGAGCAGTTCTTC. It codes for CASSVSSDLSSYNEQFF. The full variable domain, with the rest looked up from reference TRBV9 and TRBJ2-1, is DSGVTQTPKHLITATGQRVTLRCSPRSGDLSVYWYQQSLDQGLQFLIQYYNGEERAKGNILERFSAQQFPDLHSELNLSSLELGDSALYFCASSVSSDLSSYNEQFFGPGTRLTVL.

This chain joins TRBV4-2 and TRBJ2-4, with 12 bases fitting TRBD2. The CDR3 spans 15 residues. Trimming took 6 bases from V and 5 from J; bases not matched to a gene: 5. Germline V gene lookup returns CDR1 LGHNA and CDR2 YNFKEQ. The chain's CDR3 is CASRLAGGPENIQYF. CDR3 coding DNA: TGTGCCAGCAGGCTAGCGGGAGGGCCGGAAAACATTCAGTACTTC.

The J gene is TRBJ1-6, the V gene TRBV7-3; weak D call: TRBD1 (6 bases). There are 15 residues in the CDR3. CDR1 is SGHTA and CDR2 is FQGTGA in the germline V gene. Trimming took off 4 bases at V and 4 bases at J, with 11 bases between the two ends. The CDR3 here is CASSSAGHYNSPLHF. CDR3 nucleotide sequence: TGTGCCAGCAGCTCAGCGGGACATTATAATTCACCCCTCCACTTT.

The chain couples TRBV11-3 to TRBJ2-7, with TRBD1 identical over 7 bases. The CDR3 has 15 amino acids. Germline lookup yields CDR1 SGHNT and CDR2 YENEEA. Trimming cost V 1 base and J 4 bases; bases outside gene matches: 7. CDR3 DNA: TGTGCCAGCAGCTTAGCTGCAGGGGGACAATACGAGCAGTACTTC. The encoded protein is CASSLAAGGQYEQYF.

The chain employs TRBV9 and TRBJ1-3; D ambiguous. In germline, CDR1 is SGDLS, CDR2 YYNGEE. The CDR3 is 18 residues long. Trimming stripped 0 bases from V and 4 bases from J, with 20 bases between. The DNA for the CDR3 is TGTGCCAGCAGCGTAGGGGCAGTACTGGACGGGAGAGGAAACACCATATATTTT. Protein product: CASSVGAVLDGRGNTIYF. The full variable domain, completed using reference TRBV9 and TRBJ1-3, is DSGVTQTPKHLITATGQRVTLRCSPRSGDLSVYWYQQSLDQGLQFLIQYYNGEERAKGNILERFSAQQFPDLHSELNLSSLELGDSALYFCASSVGAVLDGRGNTIYFGEGSWLTVV.

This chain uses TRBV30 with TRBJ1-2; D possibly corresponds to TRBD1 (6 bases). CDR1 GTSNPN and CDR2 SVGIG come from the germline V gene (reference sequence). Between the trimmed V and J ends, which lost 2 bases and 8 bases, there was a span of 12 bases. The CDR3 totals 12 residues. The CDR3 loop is CAWSPRGEGYTF. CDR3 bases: TGTGCCTGGAGTCCCAGGGGAGAAGGCTACACCTTC. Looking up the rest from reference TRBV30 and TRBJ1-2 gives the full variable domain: SQTIHQWPATLVQPVGSPLSLECTVEGTSNPNLYWYRQAAGRGLQLLFYSVGIGQISSEVPQNLSASRPQDRQFILSSKKLLLSDSGFYLCAWSPRGEGYTFGSGTRLTVV.

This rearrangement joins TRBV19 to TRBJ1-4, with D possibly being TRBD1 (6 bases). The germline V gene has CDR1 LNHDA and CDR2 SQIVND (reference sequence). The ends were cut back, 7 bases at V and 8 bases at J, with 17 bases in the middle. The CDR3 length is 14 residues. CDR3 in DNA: TGTGCCAGTACCCTGCGGGGGGCACGGGAAAAACTGTTTTTT. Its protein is CASTLRGAREKLFF. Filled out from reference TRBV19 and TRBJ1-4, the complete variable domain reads DGGITQSPKYLFRKEGQNVTLSCEQNLNHDAMYWYRQDPGQGLRLIYYSQIVNDFQKGDIAEGYSVSREKKESFPLTVTSAQKNPTAFYLCASTLRGAREKLFFGSGTQLSVL.

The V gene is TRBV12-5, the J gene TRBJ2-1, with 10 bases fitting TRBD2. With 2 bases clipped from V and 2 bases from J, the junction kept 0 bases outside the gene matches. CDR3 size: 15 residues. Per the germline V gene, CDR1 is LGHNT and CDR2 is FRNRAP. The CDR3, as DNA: TGTGCTAGTGGTTTGACTAGCGGGGCCTACAATGAGCAGTTCTTC. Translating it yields CASGLTSGAYNEQFF.

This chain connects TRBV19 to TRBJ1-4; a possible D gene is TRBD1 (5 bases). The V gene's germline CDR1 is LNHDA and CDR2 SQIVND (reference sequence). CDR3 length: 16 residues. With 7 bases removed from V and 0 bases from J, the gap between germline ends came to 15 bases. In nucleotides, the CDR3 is TGTGCCAGTACCCGCCGCGACAGCGCAACTAATGAAAAACTGTTTTTT. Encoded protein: CASTRRDSATNEKLFF.

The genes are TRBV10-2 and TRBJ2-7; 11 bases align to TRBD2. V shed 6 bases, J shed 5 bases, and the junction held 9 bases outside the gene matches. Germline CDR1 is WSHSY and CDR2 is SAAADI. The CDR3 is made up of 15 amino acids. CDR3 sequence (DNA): TGCGCCAGCAGGACAAAGGGACTAGCGGTGGACGAGCAGTACTTC. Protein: CASRTKGLAVDEQYF.

CDR3 in DNA: TGTGCCAGCAGCGTAGGGCAGGGCGTGGAGACCCAGTACTTC. It translates to CASSVGQGVETQYF. The rearrangement links TRBV9 to TRBJ2-5; the D gene is possibly TRBD1 (5 bases). CDR1 is SGDLS and CDR2 is YYNGEE in the germline V gene. With 0 bases removed from V and 5 bases from J, the gap between germline ends came to 11 bases. The CDR3 is 14 residues long.

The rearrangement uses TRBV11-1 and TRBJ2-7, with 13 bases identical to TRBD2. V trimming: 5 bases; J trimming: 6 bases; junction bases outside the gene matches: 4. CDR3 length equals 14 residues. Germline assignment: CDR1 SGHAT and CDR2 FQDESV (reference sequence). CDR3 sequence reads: CASSRTSGSGEQYF. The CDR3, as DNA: TGTGCCAGCAGCCGGACTAGCGGGAGTGGCGAGCAGTACTTC.

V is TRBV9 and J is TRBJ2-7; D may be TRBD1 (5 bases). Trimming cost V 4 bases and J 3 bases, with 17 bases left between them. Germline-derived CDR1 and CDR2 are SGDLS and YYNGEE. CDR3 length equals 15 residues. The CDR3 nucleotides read TGTGCCAGCAGCCCCCAGGGCCTCGAAGACTACGAGCAGTACTTC. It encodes CASSPQGLEDYEQYF.

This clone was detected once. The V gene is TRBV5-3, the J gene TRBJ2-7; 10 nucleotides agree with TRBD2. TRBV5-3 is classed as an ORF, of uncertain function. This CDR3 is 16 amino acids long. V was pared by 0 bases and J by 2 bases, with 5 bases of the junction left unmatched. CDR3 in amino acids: CARSLGLAGVTYEQYF. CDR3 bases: TGTGCCAGAAGCTTGGGGCTAGCGGGAGTCACCTACGAGCAGTACTTC.

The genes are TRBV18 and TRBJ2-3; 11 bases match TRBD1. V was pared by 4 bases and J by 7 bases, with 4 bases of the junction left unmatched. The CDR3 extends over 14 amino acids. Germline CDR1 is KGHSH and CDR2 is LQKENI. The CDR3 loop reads CASSLGQGANTQYF. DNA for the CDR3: TGTGCCAGCTCACTCGGACAGGGGGCGAATACGCAGTATTTT.

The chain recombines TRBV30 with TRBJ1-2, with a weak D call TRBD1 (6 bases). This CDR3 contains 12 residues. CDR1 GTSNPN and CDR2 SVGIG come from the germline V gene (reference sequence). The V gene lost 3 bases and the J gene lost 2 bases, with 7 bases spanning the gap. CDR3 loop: CAWRGGNYGYTF. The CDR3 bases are TGTGCCTGGAGAGGGGGAAACTATGGCTACACCTTC.

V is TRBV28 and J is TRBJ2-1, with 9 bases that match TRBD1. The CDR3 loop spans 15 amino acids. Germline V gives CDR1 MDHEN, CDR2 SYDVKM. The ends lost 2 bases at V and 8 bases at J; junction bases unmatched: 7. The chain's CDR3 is CASSLTGTGSDEQFF. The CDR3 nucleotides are TGTGCCAGCAGTTTAACCGGGACAGGGAGTGATGAGCAGTTCTTC.

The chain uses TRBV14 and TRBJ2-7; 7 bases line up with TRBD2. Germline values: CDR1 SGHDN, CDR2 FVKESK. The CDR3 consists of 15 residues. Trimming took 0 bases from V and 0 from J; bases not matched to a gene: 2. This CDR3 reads CASSQEWGGSYEQYF. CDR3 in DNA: TGTGCCAGCAGCCAAGAATGGGGGGGCTCCTACGAGCAGTACTTC.

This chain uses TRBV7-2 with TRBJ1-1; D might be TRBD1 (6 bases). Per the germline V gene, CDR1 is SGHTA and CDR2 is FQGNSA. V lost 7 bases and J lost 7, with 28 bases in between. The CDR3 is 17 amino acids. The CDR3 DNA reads TGTGCCAGCACGGAGTCCATCTTTCGACAGGCGGTTGGTGAAGCTTTCTTT. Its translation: CASTESIFRQAVGEAFF.

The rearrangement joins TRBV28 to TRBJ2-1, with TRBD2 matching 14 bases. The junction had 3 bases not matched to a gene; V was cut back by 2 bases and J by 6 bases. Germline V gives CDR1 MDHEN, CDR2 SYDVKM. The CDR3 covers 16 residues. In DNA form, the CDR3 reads TGTGCCAGCAGTTTACATGGGACTAGCGGGAGCAATGAGCAGTTCTTC. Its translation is CASSLHGTSGSNEQFF. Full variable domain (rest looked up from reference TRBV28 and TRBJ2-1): DVKVTQSSRYLVKRTGEKVFLECVQDMDHENMFWYRQDPGLGLRLIYFSYDVKMKEKGDIPEGYSVSREKKERFSLILESASTNQTSMYLCASSLHGTSGSNEQFFGPGTRLTVL.

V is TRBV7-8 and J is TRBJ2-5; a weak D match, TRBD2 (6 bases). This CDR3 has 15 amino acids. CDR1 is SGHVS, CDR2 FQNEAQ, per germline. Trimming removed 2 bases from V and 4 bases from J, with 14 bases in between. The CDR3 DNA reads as TGTGCCAGCAGCTTAAACGTCGGCGGGGCAGAGACCCAGTACTTC. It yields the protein CASSLNVGGAETQYF. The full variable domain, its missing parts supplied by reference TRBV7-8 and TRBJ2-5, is GAGVSQSPRYKVAKRGQDVALRCDPISGHVSLFWYQQALGQGPEFLTYFQNEAQLDKSGLPSDRFFAERPEGSVSTLKIQRTQQEDSAVYLCASSLNVGGAETQYFGPGTRLLVL.

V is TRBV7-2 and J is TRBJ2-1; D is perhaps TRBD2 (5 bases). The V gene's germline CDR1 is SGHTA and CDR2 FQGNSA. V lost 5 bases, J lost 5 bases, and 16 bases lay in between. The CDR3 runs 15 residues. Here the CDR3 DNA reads TGTGCCAGCAGCACCAGACGGGGAAGGAACAATGAGCAGTTCTTC. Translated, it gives CASSTRRGRNNEQFF.

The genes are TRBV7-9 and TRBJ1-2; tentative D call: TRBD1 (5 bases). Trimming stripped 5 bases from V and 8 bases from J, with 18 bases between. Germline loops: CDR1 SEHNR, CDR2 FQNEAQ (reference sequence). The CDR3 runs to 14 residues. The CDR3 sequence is CASSVGGETRGYTF. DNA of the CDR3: TGTGCCAGCAGCGTCGGGGGAGAAACGAGGGGCTACACCTTC.

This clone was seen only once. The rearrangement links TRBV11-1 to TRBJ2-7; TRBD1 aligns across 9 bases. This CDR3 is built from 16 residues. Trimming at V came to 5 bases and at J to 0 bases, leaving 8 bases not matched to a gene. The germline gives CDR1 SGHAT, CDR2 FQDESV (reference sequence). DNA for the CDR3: TGTGCCAGCAGCCTGGGGACAGGGTATATCTCCTACGAGCAGTACTTC. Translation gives CASSLGTGYISYEQYF.

CDR3 DNA: TGCGCCAGCAGCTTTACCCGACAGGGTGGGTACGAGCAGTACTTC. This sequence encodes CASSFTRQGGYEQYF. The rearrangement joins TRBV5-1 to TRBJ2-7; 7 positions match TRBD1. The germline V gene encodes CDR1 SGHRS and CDR2 YFSETQ. This CDR3 spans 15 amino acids. J lost 4 bases, V lost 2 bases, and 9 bases had no gene match. Looking up the rest from reference TRBV5-1 and TRBJ2-7 gives the full variable domain: KAGVTQTPRYLIKTRGQQVTLSCSPISGHRSVSWYQQTPGQGLQFLFEYFSETQRNKGNFPGRFSGRQFSNSRSEMNVSTLELGDSALYLCASSFTRQGGYEQYFGPGTRLTVT.

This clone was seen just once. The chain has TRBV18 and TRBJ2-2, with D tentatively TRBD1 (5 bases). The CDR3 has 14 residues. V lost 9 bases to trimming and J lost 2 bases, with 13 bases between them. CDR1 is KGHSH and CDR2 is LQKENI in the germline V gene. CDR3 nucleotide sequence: TGTGCCAGTCAACTTGACAGAAACACCGGGGAGCTGTTTTTT. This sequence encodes CASQLDRNTGELFF.

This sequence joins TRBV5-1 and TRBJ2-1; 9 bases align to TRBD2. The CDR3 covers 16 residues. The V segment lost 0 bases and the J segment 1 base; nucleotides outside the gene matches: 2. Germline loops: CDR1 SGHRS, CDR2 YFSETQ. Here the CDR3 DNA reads TGCGCCAGCAGCTTGGATAGCGGGAGTTCCTACAATGAGCAGTTCTTC. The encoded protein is CASSLDSGSSYNEQFF.

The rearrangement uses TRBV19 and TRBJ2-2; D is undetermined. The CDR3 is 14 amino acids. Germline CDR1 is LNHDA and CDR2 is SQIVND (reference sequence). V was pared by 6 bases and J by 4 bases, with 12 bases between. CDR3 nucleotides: TGTGCCAGTAGGCGCGCTGTAAGCACCGGGGAGCTGTTTTTT. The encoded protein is CASRRAVSTGELFF.

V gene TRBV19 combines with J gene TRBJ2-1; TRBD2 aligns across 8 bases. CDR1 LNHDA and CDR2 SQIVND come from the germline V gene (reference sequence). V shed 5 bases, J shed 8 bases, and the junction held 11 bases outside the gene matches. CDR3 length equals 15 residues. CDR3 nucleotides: TGTGCCAGTAGTGCCGGGACTAGGGGTTGGGATGAGCAGTTCTTC. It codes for CASSAGTRGWDEQFF.